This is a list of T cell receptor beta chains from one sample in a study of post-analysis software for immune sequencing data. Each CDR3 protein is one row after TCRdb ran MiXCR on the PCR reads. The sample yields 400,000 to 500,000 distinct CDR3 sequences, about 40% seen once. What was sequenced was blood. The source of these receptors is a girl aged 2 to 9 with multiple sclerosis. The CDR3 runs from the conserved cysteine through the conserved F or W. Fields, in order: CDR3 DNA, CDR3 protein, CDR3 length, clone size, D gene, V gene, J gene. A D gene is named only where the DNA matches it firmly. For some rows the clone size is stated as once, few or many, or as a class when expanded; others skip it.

DNA: TGTGCCAGCAGCTCCCCCCTGGCCTACGAGCAGTACTTC; CDR3: CASSSPLAYEQYF; length: 13; size: few; D: .; V: TRBV7-9; J: TRBJ2-7
DNA: TGTGCCAGCAGTGCACTCCGGACAACTGCCTACTATGGCTACACCTTC; CDR3: CASSALRTTAYYGYTF; length: 16; size: .; D: .; V: TRBV28; J: TRBJ1-2
DNA: TGTGCCAGTAGTACCCCAGGGGCGGTGAGCTCCTACAATGAGCAGTTCTTC; CDR3: CASSTPGAVSSYNEQFF; length: 17; size: few; D: .; V: TRBV19; J: TRBJ2-1
DNA: TGCGCCAGCAGCCAAACCGAGGAGATAAACTATGGCTACACCTTC; CDR3: CASSQTEEINYGYTF; length: 15; size: few; D: .; V: TRBV5-1; J: TRBJ1-2
DNA: TGCAGTGCTAGAGATAGCGACATTCAGTACTTC; CDR3: CSARDSDIQYF; length: 11; size: once; D: .; V: TRBV20-1; J: TRBJ2-4
DNA: TGCGCCAGCAGCCAAGGCCCTTTTCGCACAGATACGCAGTATTTT; CDR3: CASSQGPFRTDTQYF; length: 15; size: few; D: .; V: TRBV4-3; J: TRBJ2-3
DNA: TGCAGTGCTAGAATTATGGCTAGCGGGAGGAGCACAGATACGCAGTATTTT; CDR3: CSARIMASGRSTDTQYF; length: 17; size: few; D: TRBD2; V: TRBV20-1; J: TRBJ2-3
DNA: TGCAGCGTTGAACGACAGGGGATCGGCACAGATACGCAGTATTTT; CDR3: CSVERQGIGTDTQYF; length: 15; size: few; D: TRBD1; V: TRBV29-1; J: TRBJ2-3
DNA: TGTGCCAGCAGGTTACTAGCGGGTTCCTACAATGAGCAGTTCTTC; CDR3: CASRLLAGSYNEQFF; length: 15; size: few; D: TRBD2; V: TRBV28; J: TRBJ2-1
DNA: TGCAGTGCTAGAGATGGAGGGGGCCACACTGAAGCTTTCTTT; CDR3: CSARDGGGHTEAFF; length: 14; size: .; D: TRBD1; V: TRBV20-1; J: TRBJ1-1
DNA: TGTGCCAGCAGCCTGCCCGGGACCTTGGGTTCACCCCTCCACTTT; CDR3: CASSLPGTLGSPLHF; length: 15; size: few; D: .; V: TRBV12-3/TRBV12-4; J: TRBJ1-6
DNA: TGCAGCGTTGAGGGGGACAAGGGACAGCCTCGGTACTTC; CDR3: CSVEGDKGQPRYF; length: 13; size: few; D: TRBD1; V: TRBV29-1; J: TRBJ2-7
DNA: TGTGCCAGCAGTGGTGGGGAGGCAGATACGCAGTATTTT; CDR3: CASSGGEADTQYF; length: 13; size: once; D: .; V: TRBV12-3/TRBV12-4; J: TRBJ2-3
DNA: TGTGCCAGCAGATTCGACAGGGGTAGCACAGATACGCAGTATTTT; CDR3: CASRFDRGSTDTQYF; length: 15; size: .; D: TRBD1; V: TRBV6-5; J: TRBJ2-3
DNA: TGTGCCAGCAGTTGGGACAGGGCGAGTCTAGCCAAAAACATTCAGTACTTC; CDR3: CASSWDRASLAKNIQYF; length: 17; size: .; D: TRBD1; V: TRBV27; J: TRBJ2-4
DNA: TGTGCCAGCAGCTCCGGGGTTTTCTATGGCTACACCTTC; CDR3: CASSSGVFYGYTF; length: 13; size: few; D: .; V: TRBV7-2; J: TRBJ1-2
DNA: TGCGCCAGCAGCTTGACGACAGGGACCAACGAGCAGTACTTC; CDR3: CASSLTTGTNEQYF; length: 14; size: .; D: TRBD1; V: TRBV5-1; J: TRBJ2-7
DNA: TGTGCCAGCAGTTTTAACTTTGGCAGGGCTGGAAACACCATATATTTT; CDR3: CASSFNFGRAGNTIYF; length: 16; size: .; D: .; V: TRBV28; J: TRBJ1-3
DNA: TGTGCCAGCAGCCGACACGCCAAATCTAGCGGATACACAGATACGCAGTATTTT; CDR3: CASSRHAKSSGYTDTQYF; length: 18; size: few; D: TRBD2; V: TRBV7-2; J: TRBJ2-3
DNA: TGTGCCAGCAGCCCTCTGGGGTCGGGAAACACTGAAGCTTTCTTT; CDR3: CASSPLGSGNTEAFF; length: 15; size: .; D: .; V: TRBV7-9; J: TRBJ1-1
DNA: TGCGCCAGCAGCTGGGGGGCGGGAGCCGGCACAGATACGCAGTATTTT; CDR3: CASSWGAGAGTDTQYF; length: 16; size: .; D: .; V: TRBV5-1; J: TRBJ2-3
DNA: TGCAGCGTTGATTGGAGCGGGAGGGGCAATGAGCAGTTCTTC; CDR3: CSVDWSGRGNEQFF; length: 14; size: few; D: TRBD2; V: TRBV29-1; J: TRBJ2-1